One sample yielded the 5 T cell receptor beta chains listed below, sequenced in a study of T-cell reconstitution after alpha-beta-depleted transplantation in children. Unique molecular identifiers tagged the TCRbeta library. TCRdb re-called the PCR reads through MiXCR, storing one row per CDR3 protein. Seen here are approximately 520,000 distinct CDR3 sequences, roughly 11% observed once, and the top ten hold about 14%. This specimen was PBMCs, mostly from graft donor cells, taken 180 days after TCRalphabeta/CD19-depleted stem cell transplant. Receptor source: a female patient aged 2-9 years who had a stem cell transplant for aplastic anemia, so the T cells may come from the graft donor.

V and J are TRBV25-1 and TRBJ2-7; 9 nucleotides match TRBD2. This CDR3 spans 17 amino acids. Germline V gene sequence: CDR1 MGHDK, CDR2 SYGVNS. With 4 bases clipped from V and 6 bases from J, the junction kept 16 bases outside the gene matches. The chain's CDR3 is CASSAPSLAGDGSEQYF. Written as DNA, the CDR3 is TGTGCCAGCAGTGCGCCCTCCTTAGCGGGAGATGGTAGCGAGCAGTACTTC.

This chain uses TRBV4-3 with TRBJ1-4, with D tentatively TRBD1 (5 bases). V dropped 2 bases and J dropped 4 bases, with 14 bases sitting between them. The CDR3 contains 16 residues. The germline V gene encodes CDR1 LGHNA and CDR2 YSLEER. CDR3 DNA: TGCGCCAGCAGCCAATCCCCGGGACCGATTAATGAAAAACTGTTTTTT. Amino acids: CASSQSPGPINEKLFF.

The chain has TRBV7-9 and TRBJ2-7; the match to TRBD2 covers 9 bases. J gave up 6 bases and V 4 bases, and 7 bases lay outside the gene matches. The germline gives CDR1 SEHNR, CDR2 FQNEAQ (reference sequence). The CDR3 has 14 residues. CDR3 bases: TGTGCCAGCAGCTACGGACTAGCGATAACCGAGCAGTACTTC. Its translation: CASSYGLAITEQYF.

This clonotype was picked up a small number of times. The CDR3 reads CASSSRTPTGELFF. DNA of the CDR3: TGTGCCAGCAGCTCCCGGACTCCCACCGGGGAGCTGTTTTTT. The rearrangement joins TRBV7-2 to TRBJ2-2; D might be TRBD2 (5 bases). The CDR3 sequence is 14 residues long. Trimming removed 4 bases at V and 4 bases at J, with 10 bases between. CDR1 and CDR2 (germline): SGHTA, FQGNSA.

The chain joins TRBV12-3 or TRBV12-4 to TRBJ2-5, with D uncertain. V was clipped by 2 bases and J by 1 base, with 8 bases between them. The CDR3 runs to 14 residues. Written as DNA, the CDR3 is TGTGCCAGCAGTTTAATCCTCCCCCAAGAGACCCAGTACTTC. It yields the protein CASSLILPQETQYF.